This T cell receptor (beta chain) was sequenced during a study of T cells in tumors and immune-related adverse events. Assay used: immunoSEQ multiplex PCR; TCRdb lists only in-frame clones, some missing. There are about 24,000 clones in the sample; just over 90% occur only once, and 1.3% to 1.5% lies in the top ten. The source material was lymph node tissue, sampled from a patient treated with anti-PD-1 therapy. The sequence was obtained from a female donor with metastatic renal cell carcinoma.

DNA for the CDR3: TGTGCCAGTACCGATGACAGGGGAACTGCCGTGAACACTGAAGCTTTCTTT. Protein sequence: CASTDDRGTAVNTEAFF. J is TRBJ1-1 and V is TRBV19; 8 nucleotides line up with TRBD1. The ends lost 7 bases at V and 0 bases at J; junction bases unmatched: 13. CDR3 length: 17 amino acids. Germline CDR1 reads LNHDA; CDR2 reads SQIVND (reference sequence).